Following are 30 T cell receptor beta chains from one sample sequenced in a study of early T cells in non-severe SARS-CoV-2 infection. TCRdb used MiXCR to reprocess the 5' RACE reads, holding one entry per CDR3 protein. The sample yields about 49,000 distinct CDR3 sequences, about 4% seen once. Sequencing was performed on whole blood. These receptors were obtained from an adult who was a healthcare worker with PCR-confirmed SARS-CoV-2 infection or an uninfected control (not recorded which).

This clonotype has only a few counts. J is TRBJ2-5 and V is TRBV7-2; D gene ambiguous. Germline V lookup: CDR1 SGHTA, CDR2 FQGNSA. With 2 bases removed from V and 2 bases from J, the gap between germline ends came to 9 bases. CDR3 length: 14 residues. The CDR3 region has the DNA TGTGCCAGCAGCTTAAGTTTTGGTCAAGAGACCCAGTACTTC. Amino acid sequence: CASSLSFGQETQYF.

This clonotype was seen ten or more times. CDR3 loop: CASSLWDSYEQYF. The CDR3, as DNA: TGTGCCAGCAGTTTATGGGACAGTTACGAGCAGTACTTC. This sequence joins TRBV12-3 or TRBV12-4 and TRBJ2-7; TRBD1 agrees at 7 bases. V shed 2 bases, J shed 4 bases, and the junction held 2 bases outside the gene matches. The CDR3 is made up of 13 amino acids.

This clonotype was seen ten or more times. The chain combines TRBV20-1 with TRBJ2-2, with D perhaps matching TRBD2 (5 bases). CDR3 length: 12 residues. Trimming shortened V by 5 bases and J by 6 bases, and 10 bases separated the two germline ends. The germline gives CDR1 DFQATT, CDR2 SNEGSKA (reference sequence). CDR3 protein: CSADKGAGELFF. In nucleotides, the CDR3 is TGCAGTGCTGATAAGGGAGCCGGGGAGCTGTTTTTT.

This clonotype was counted at least ten times. J is TRBJ2-1 and V is TRBV7-9; 11 nucleotides agree with TRBD2. CDR1 and CDR2 from the germline V gene are SEHNR and FQNEAQ (reference sequence). After removal of 5 bases from V and 0 bases from J, the junction contained 3 bases not matched to a gene. This CDR3 contains 16 residues. CDR3 in DNA: TGTGCCAGCAGCAGGGGACTAGCGGTCTCCTACAATGAGCAGTTCTTC. It translates to CASSRGLAVSYNEQFF.

At least ten counts were recorded for this clonotype. The rearrangement links TRBV7-2 to TRBJ1-4, with 7 bases fitting TRBD1. V was pared by 2 bases and J by 6 bases, with 9 bases of the junction left unmatched. Germline assignment: CDR1 SGHTA and CDR2 FQGNSA. CDR3 length: 16 residues. The CDR3 reads CASSLIQGVDYEKLFF. CDR3 nucleotides: TGTGCCAGCAGCTTAATCCAGGGGGTAGATTATGAAAAACTGTTTTTT.

The J gene is TRBJ2-3, the V gene TRBV27; a weak D match, TRBD1 (6 bases). Trimming removed 4 bases from V and 4 bases from J, with 15 bases in between. The CDR3 sequence is 15 residues long. Germline-derived CDR1 and CDR2 are MNHEY and SMNVEV (reference sequence). CDR3 DNA sequence: TGTGCCAGCAGTTCGGTCGGACAGAGCGCAGATACGCAGTATTTT. This translates into CASSSVGQSADTQYF.

This clonotype occurred many times. The gene calls are TRBV15 and TRBJ1-3; D gene uncertain. This CDR3 is 17 amino acids long. Germline lookup yields CDR1 LNHNV and CDR2 YYDKDF (reference sequence). V lost 0 bases and J 0 bases, leaving 12 bases between the germline ends. The CDR3 sequence: CATSRDQRYHSGNTIYF. The CDR3, as DNA: TGTGCCACCAGCAGAGATCAGCGGTACCACTCTGGAAACACCATATATTTT. Drawing the rest from reference TRBV15 and TRBJ1-3, the complete variable domain is DAMVIQNPRYQVTQFGKPVTLSCSQTLNHNVMYWYQQKSSQAPKLLFHYYDKDFNNEADTPDNFQSRRPNTSFCFLDIRSPGLGDTAMYLCATSRDQRYHSGNTIYFGEGSWLTVV.

The gene calls are TRBV24-1 and TRBJ2-1; 7 bases line up with TRBD2. CDR3 length: 14 residues. Germline values: CDR1 KGHDR, CDR2 SFDVKD. V trimming: 7 bases; J trimming: 4 bases; junction bases outside the gene matches: 6. The CDR3 is CATRGSGIYNEQFF. The CDR3 nucleotides are TGTGCCACCAGAGGCAGCGGGATATACAATGAGCAGTTCTTC.

There are a few counts of this clonotype. J is TRBJ1-6 and V is TRBV7-8, with 7 bases aligning to TRBD1. The CDR3 covers 14 residues. Trimming took 5 bases from V and 9 from J; bases not matched to a gene: 7. Germline V gives CDR1 SGHVS, CDR2 FQNEAQ. Here the CDR3 DNA reads TGTGCCAGCAGCACCGGACAGGCCCCTTCACCCCTCCACTTT. This encodes CASSTGQAPSPLHF.

This clonotype appeared a few times. The chain employs TRBV7-2 and TRBJ2-1, with 8 nucleotides matching TRBD2. The germline gives CDR1 SGHTA, CDR2 FQGNSA. J was trimmed by 8 bases and V by 1 base; bases with no gene match: 16. This CDR3 spans 18 amino acids. The CDR3 DNA sequence: TGTGCCAGCAGCTTAGGCCCTCTTTTTAGCGGGACTCACGATGAGCAGTTCTTC. As protein: CASSLGPLFSGTHDEQFF.

The rearrangement uses TRBV2 and TRBJ1-1; D is perhaps TRBD1 (6 bases). Germline lookup yields CDR1 SNHLY and CDR2 FYNNEI. The length of the CDR3 is 13 residues. Trimming cost V 7 bases and J 1 base, with 10 bases left between them. The CDR3 here is CASTPTGNTEAFF. The CDR3 nucleotides are TGTGCCAGCACCCCGACAGGGAACACTGAAGCTTTCTTT.

This clonotype has at least ten counts. The chain combines TRBV14 with TRBJ2-7; D gene uncertain. This CDR3 has 13 amino acids. V lost 5 bases and J lost 4, with 12 bases in between. Germline V gives CDR1 SGHDN, CDR2 FVKESK. As DNA, the CDR3 is TGTGCCAGCAGCACAAACCTTCGGTACGAGCAGTACTTC. It encodes CASSTNLRYEQYF. Based on the CDR3 plus reference TRBV14 and TRBJ2-7, the full variable domain is EAGVTQFPSHSVIEKGQTVTLRCDPISGHDNLYWYRRVMGKEIKFLLHFVKESKQDESGMPNNRFLAERTGGTYSTLKVQPAELEDSGVYFCASSTNLRYEQYFGPGTRLTVT.

Ten or more counts support this clonotype. The CDR3 spells CASSLNLVGGEQFF. The CDR3, as DNA: TGTGCCAGCAGCTTAAATCTGGTTGGAGGTGAGCAGTTCTTC. The chain has TRBV7-3 and TRBJ2-1; D perhaps matches TRBD2 (5 bases). The germline V gene has CDR1 SGHTA and CDR2 FQGTGA. This CDR3 contains 14 residues. Between the trimmed V and J ends, which lost 1 base and 9 bases, there was a span of 13 bases.

This clonotype was observed a handful of times. The rearrangement joins TRBV4-1 to TRBJ2-1, with 8 nucleotides matching TRBD2. The CDR3 is 15 amino acids. Trimming took 4 bases from V and 4 from J; bases not matched to a gene: 6. Per germline, CDR1 MGHRA and CDR2 YSYEKL. The DNA for the CDR3 is TGCGCCAGCAGCCCGATGGGACTAGAGTACAATGAGCAGTTCTTC. Its translation: CASSPMGLEYNEQFF.

This clonotype was picked up many times. V gene TRBV5-1 combines with J gene TRBJ2-7; 9 bases fit TRBD2. CDR1 and CDR2 (germline): SGHRS, YFSETQ. V dropped 0 bases and J dropped 5; count of bases not matched to a gene: 6. This CDR3 region has 15 residues. The DNA for the CDR3 is TGCGCCAGCAGCTTGGATGCGGGAGGGCACGACGAGCAGTACTTC. This gives the protein CASSLDAGGHDEQYF.

In its sample, this clonotype was seen many times. This sequence joins TRBV7-3 and TRBJ1-2; the match to TRBD1 covers 7 bases. Trimming took 8 bases from V and 2 from J; bases not matched to a gene: 2. CDR1 SGHTA and CDR2 FQGTGA come from the germline V gene. CDR3 length: 12 residues. DNA of the CDR3: TGTGCCAGCCCGACAGGGAACTATGGCTACACCTTC. Protein product: CASPTGNYGYTF.

This clonotype was counted at least ten times. This rearrangement joins TRBV5-4 to TRBJ2-1, with TRBD1 matching over 9 bases. The CDR3 contains 15 residues. Per germline, CDR1 SGHNT and CDR2 YYREEE (reference sequence). The J segment lost 0 bases and the V segment lost 4 bases, leaving 2 bases of the junction unmatched. The CDR3 DNA follows: TGTGCCAGCAGCGGGACAGGGAGCTCCTACAATGAGCAGTTCTTC. It encodes CASSGTGSSYNEQFF.

This clonotype has a count of ten or more. The rearrangement uses TRBV12-3 or TRBV12-4 and TRBJ1-1; D is unclear. V was pared by 5 bases and J by 5 bases, with 15 bases between. The CDR3 runs to 14 residues. CDR3 DNA sequence: TGTGCCAGCAGTAAGAGGAACGGGAGGACTGAAGCTTTCTTT. This encodes CASSKRNGRTEAFF.

Ten or more counts support this clonotype. The chain links TRBV11-2 to TRBJ1-6; D may be TRBD1 (5 bases). From germline, CDR1 is SGHAT and CDR2 FQNNGV. Trimming left V 5 bases short and J 6 bases short, with 17 bases between. This CDR3 is built from 16 residues. Written as DNA, the CDR3 is TGTGCCAGCAGCCTCAAGCCGCAGGGAGGTAATTCACCCCTCCACTTT. It yields the protein CASSLKPQGGNSPLHF.

This clonotype came up many times. This rearrangement joins TRBV7-3 to TRBJ2-3, with 11 bases lining up with TRBD2. Trimming removed 5 bases from V and 8 bases from J; junction bases left unmatched: 6. Germline CDR1 SGHTA, CDR2 FQGTGA. This CDR3 contains 14 residues. The CDR3 nucleotides are TGTGCCAGCAGCGCGGGACTAGCGGTCCCTACGCAGTATTTT. This encodes CASSAGLAVPTQYF.

The sample holds many counts of this clonotype. The chain couples TRBV20-1 to TRBJ2-3, with D possibly being TRBD2 (5 bases). V dropped 2 bases and J dropped 2 bases, with 14 bases sitting between them. The CDR3 is 15 amino acids. The germline CDR1 and CDR2 sequences are DFQATT and SNEGSKA (reference sequence). CDR3 sequence: CSARQSGIPTDTQYF. CDR3 DNA sequence: TGCAGTGCTAGACAATCGGGAATCCCCACAGATACGCAGTATTTT.

In this sample, this clonotype turned up many times. The gene calls are TRBV12-3 or TRBV12-4 and TRBJ2-1, with 9 bases lining up with TRBD2. V trimming: 7 bases; J trimming: 3 bases; junction bases outside the gene matches: 13. The CDR3 sequence is 17 residues long. The CDR3 spells CASNLEASGIRYNEQFF. The CDR3 region has the DNA TGTGCCAGCAACTTAGAGGCTAGCGGGATCCGCTACAATGAGCAGTTCTTC.

This clonotype has ten or more counts. CDR3 DNA sequence: TGTGCCAGCAGCTCCGGGACTACTTACAATGAGCAGTTCTTC. Translated: CASSSGTTYNEQFF. The rearrangement links TRBV7-2 to TRBJ2-1; 7 bases match TRBD2. V was pared by 4 bases and J by 4 bases, with 4 bases of the junction left unmatched. CDR3 size: 14 residues. CDR1 SGHTA and CDR2 FQGNSA come from the germline V gene. Using reference TRBV7-2 and TRBJ2-1 for the parts outside the CDR3, the full variable domain is GAGVSQSPSNKVTEKGKDVELRCDPISGHTALYWYRQSLGQGLEFLIYFQGNSAPDKSGLPSDRFSAERTGGSVSTLTIQRTQQEDSAVYLCASSSGTTYNEQFFGPGTRLTVL.

This clonotype was counted between two and nine times. The genes are TRBV20-1 and TRBJ2-5; no definite D call. Germline V gene lookup returns CDR1 DFQATT and CDR2 SNEGSKA (reference sequence). This CDR3 is 14 amino acids long. With 0 bases removed from V and 1 base from J, the gap between germline ends came to 9 bases. This chain's CDR3 is CSARDRAVQETQYF. The CDR3 DNA follows: TGCAGTGCTAGAGATAGGGCGGTCCAAGAGACCCAGTACTTC.

The chain joins TRBV4-2 to TRBJ2-4; D unresolved. The CDR3 has 16 residues. V lost 0 bases and J lost 3, with 12 bases in between. Per germline, CDR1 LGHNA and CDR2 YNFKEQ. The CDR3 DNA follows: TGTGCCAGCAGCCAAGAGTGGAACGGAGTCAAAAACATTCAGTACTTC. It specifies CASSQEWNGVKNIQYF.

This clonotype was recorded many times. The CDR3 DNA reads as TGCAGCGCCCTACAGGTCGGCCACGAGCAGTACTTC. Amino acid sequence: CSALQVGHEQYF. The rearrangement links TRBV29-1 to TRBJ2-7; the D gene is possibly TRBD1 (5 bases). The CDR3 is made up of 12 amino acids. Looked up from germline, CDR1 is SQVTM and CDR2 is ANQGSEA. V lost 7 bases and J lost 5, with 15 bases in between.

This clonotype was picked up many times. The chain couples TRBV4-1 to TRBJ2-3; no definite D call. Germline V gene sequence: CDR1 MGHRA, CDR2 YSYEKL. Deletions cut 3 bases from V and 1 base from J, with 14 bases between. CDR3 size: 16 residues. The chain's CDR3 is CASSHITTPRTDTQYF. In DNA form, the CDR3 reads TGCGCCAGCAGCCACATTACTACACCCCGCACAGATACGCAGTATTTT.

This clonotype showed up many times. CDR3: CASSVEGSGDTQYF. CDR3 bases: TGTGCCAGCAGCGTTGAGGGCTCCGGAGATACGCAGTATTTT. This chain uses TRBV9 with TRBJ2-3; D might be TRBD2 (5 bases). The CDR3 runs 14 residues. V lost 2 bases, J lost 5 bases, and 12 bases lay in between. Germline values: CDR1 SGDLS, CDR2 YYNGEE.

This clonotype occurred many times. V gene TRBV19 combines with J gene TRBJ2-3, with D uncertain. Trimming took 10 bases from V and 0 from J, leaving 14 bases between them. The germline CDR1 and CDR2 sequences are LNHDA and SQIVND (reference sequence). The CDR3 runs to 14 residues. CDR3 sequence (DNA): TGTGCCACTCGCGTATCGACTAGCACAGATACGCAGTATTTT. Translating gives CATRVSTSTDTQYF.

Only a few counts were recorded for this clonotype. The rearrangement uses TRBV5-1 and TRBJ2-1; no definite D call. V gave up 0 bases and J gave up 12 bases, with 10 bases separating them. This CDR3 spans 12 amino acids. Germline V gives CDR1 SGHRS, CDR2 YFSETQ. In DNA form, the CDR3 reads TGCGCCAGCAGCTTGGAGCCCCTTGGGCAGTTCTTC. Protein sequence: CASSLEPLGQFF.